Each of the 9 T cell receptor beta chains below was sequenced from the same sample in a study of technical replicates of blood from a handful of donors. Measured with immunoSEQ multiplex PCR; TCRdb has only the in-frame clones, and not every one. The sample consists of roughly 50,000 clones, more than 90% of them appearing once. Sequencing was performed on PBMCs. These receptors were collected from a human donor in good health. Some clones in this sample may be carry-over from other donors' samples.

The chain has TRBV19 and TRBJ1-2; 7 bases are shared with TRBD1. Germline V gene data show CDR1 as LNHDA and CDR2 as SQIVND (reference sequence). The CDR3 runs to 12 residues. Unmatched junction bases numbered 0, after V lost 4 bases and J lost 4 bases. CDR3 sequence: CASSNRGYGYTF. The CDR3 region has the DNA TGTGCCAGTAGTAACAGGGGCTATGGCTACACCTTC.

The gene calls are TRBV9 and TRBJ2-1; D possibly corresponds to TRBD2 (5 bases). V lost 4 bases and J lost 2, with 16 bases in between. The V gene's germline CDR1 is SGDLS and CDR2 YYNGEE. CDR3 length: 16 amino acids. The CDR3 nucleotides read TGTGCCAGCAGCCCAAGTCGTCCGGGAACCTACAATGAGCAGTTCTTC. Amino acids: CASSPSRPGTYNEQFF.

V and J are TRBV10-3 and TRBJ1-1; D may be TRBD1 (5 bases). The CDR3 length is 13 residues. Germline V CDR1 and CDR2: ENHRY, SYGVKD. The V end was cut by 11 bases, the J end by 5 bases, with 18 bases between. In DNA, the CDR3 is TGTGCCTCCCTCCAAGGGGATCTGACTGAAGCTTTCTTT. The encoded protein is CASLQGDLTEAFF.

The CDR3 nucleotides read TGCGCCAGCAGCCAAGATTCGGCGGGTTCGGCGGAGACCCAGTACTTC. It specifies CASSQDSAGSAETQYF. The rearrangement uses TRBV4-3 and TRBJ2-5; TRBD2 might be the D (5 bases). Trimming cost V 0 bases and J 5 bases, with 16 bases left between them. Germline CDR1 and CDR2: LGHNA and YSLEER. This CDR3 is built from 16 residues.

This rearrangement joins TRBV19 to TRBJ2-7; D is possibly TRBD2 (7 bases). Per germline, CDR1 LNHDA and CDR2 SQIVND (reference sequence). The CDR3 consists of 15 residues. Trimming removed 9 bases at V and 5 bases at J, with 23 bases between. Written as DNA, the CDR3 is TGTGCCAGCCGAGGGACCGGGACACGGGGGGACGAGCAGTACTTC. As protein: CASRGTGTRGDEQYF.

The V and J genes are TRBV5-4 and TRBJ2-3; 11 bases map to TRBD2. Trimming at V came to 4 bases and at J to 6 bases, leaving 7 bases not matched to a gene. Germline values: CDR1 SGHNT, CDR2 YYREEE (reference sequence). The CDR3 has 15 residues. CDR3 in amino acids: CASSLPGLAADTQYF. DNA of the CDR3: TGTGCCAGCAGCCTACCGGGACTAGCGGCGGATACGCAGTATTTT.

The V gene is TRBV5-8, the J gene TRBJ1-3; TRBD1 agrees at 7 bases. Germline CDR1 SGHTS, CDR2 YDEGEE. The CDR3 is 16 amino acids. The J segment lost 4 bases and the V segment lost 6 bases, leaving 13 bases of the junction unmatched. CDR3 residues: CASTTAVGQLGNTIYF. CDR3 nucleotide sequence: TGTGCCAGCACCACTGCGGTGGGACAGCTAGGAAACACCATATATTTT.

The chain couples TRBV7-9 to TRBJ2-5; D is possibly TRBD1 (5 bases). Trimming pared 0 bases from V and 4 bases from J, leaving 6 bases between. Germline CDR1 reads SEHNR; CDR2 reads FQNEAQ (reference sequence). The CDR3 sequence is 13 residues long. For the CDR3, the DNA is TGTGCCAGCAGCTTAGCAGGGGCAGAGACCCAGTACTTC. This sequence encodes CASSLAGAETQYF.

This clone came up once. The rearrangement uses TRBV7-2 and TRBJ2-5; no firm D call. Trimming took off 9 bases at V and 4 bases at J, with 12 bases between the two ends. This CDR3 comprises 12 residues. Germline loops: CDR1 SGHTA, CDR2 FQGNSA. The CDR3 spells CARTRSGETQYF. CDR3 bases: TGTGCCAGAACTCGGAGTGGAGAGACCCAGTACTTC.